The 2 T cell receptor beta chains reported below all come from one sample, sequenced in a study of shared clonotypes between healthy human individuals. It was CD45RO-negative cells, positively selected for CCR7, that made up naive CD8 cells, with terminally differentiated effector memory CD45RA+ cells excluded. Repertoires were generated with immunoSEQ multiplex PCR, while TCRdb's copy carries only in-frame clones and drops some. Of millions of clones in the sample, about 95% were seen once. The sample taken for sequencing was naive CD8+ T cells sorted from blood. The receptors were sampled from a man younger than 35 in good health.

The gene calls are TRBV29-1 and TRBJ2-7; D perhaps matches TRBD2 (5 bases). The V gene's germline CDR1 is SQVTM and CDR2 ANQGSEA. Deletions cut 4 bases from V and 3 bases from J, with 7 bases between. This CDR3 is 11 amino acids long. The CDR3 DNA follows: TGCAGCGTTGGAGGGCTCTACGAGCAGTACTTC. Translation: CSVGGLYEQYF.

The V call is TRBV4-2, the J call TRBJ2-3; D remains unclear. The length of the CDR3 is 14 residues. V lost 0 bases and J 2 bases, leaving 6 bases between the germline ends. Germline assignment: CDR1 LGHNA and CDR2 YNFKEQ. CDR3 residues: CASSQEDTTDTQYF. CDR3 coding DNA: TGTGCCAGCAGCCAAGAAGACACCACAGATACGCAGTATTTT.